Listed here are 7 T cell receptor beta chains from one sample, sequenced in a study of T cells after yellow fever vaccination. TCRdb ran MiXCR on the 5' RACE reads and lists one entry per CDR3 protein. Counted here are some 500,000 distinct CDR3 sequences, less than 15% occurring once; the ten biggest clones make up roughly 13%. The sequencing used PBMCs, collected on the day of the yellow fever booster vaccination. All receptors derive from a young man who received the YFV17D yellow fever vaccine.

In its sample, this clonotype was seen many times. DNA for the CDR3: TGCGCCAGCAGCTTGAAGACTAGCGGGGCCCACTACGAGCAGTACTTC. Amino acid sequence: CASSLKTSGAHYEQYF. This chain joins TRBV5-1 and TRBJ2-7, with 11 positions matching TRBD2. This CDR3 contains 16 residues. The trim removed 1 base at V and 3 bases at J, leaving 6 bases unmatched. The germline V gene encodes CDR1 SGHRS and CDR2 YFSETQ.

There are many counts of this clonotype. The CDR3 DNA is TGTGCCAGCAGGGGGGGGACTAGTCACAATGAGCAGTTCTTC. Its protein product is CASRGGTSHNEQFF. The chain employs TRBV3-1 and TRBJ2-1, with TRBD2 identical over 8 bases. CDR1 and CDR2 from the germline V gene are LGHDT and YNNKEL (reference sequence). With V trimmed by 6 bases and J by 5 bases, 6 bases remained unmatched. The CDR3 loop spans 14 amino acids.

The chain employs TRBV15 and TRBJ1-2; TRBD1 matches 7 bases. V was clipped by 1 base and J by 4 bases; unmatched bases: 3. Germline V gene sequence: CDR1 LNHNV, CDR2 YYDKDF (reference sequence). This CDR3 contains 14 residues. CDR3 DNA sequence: TGTGCCACCAGCAGAGGGACAGGTTTCTATGGCTACACCTTC. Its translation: CATSRGTGFYGYTF.

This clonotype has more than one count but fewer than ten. The CDR3 DNA follows: TGCAGCGTTGAGTCCGACTACGAGCAGTACTTC. The encoded protein is CSVESDYEQYF. The rearrangement links TRBV29-1 to TRBJ2-7; D is undetermined. V was shortened by 3 bases and J by 3 bases, with 6 bases between the two germline ends. The CDR3 contains 11 residues. Germline assignment: CDR1 SQVTM and CDR2 ANQGSEA.

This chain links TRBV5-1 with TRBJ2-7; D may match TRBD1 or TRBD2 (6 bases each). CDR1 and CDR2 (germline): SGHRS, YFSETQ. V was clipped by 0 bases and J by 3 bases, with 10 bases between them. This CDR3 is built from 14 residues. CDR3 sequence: CASSLVGGHYEQYF. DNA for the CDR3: TGCGCCAGCAGCTTGGTTGGGGGGCACTACGAGCAGTACTTC.

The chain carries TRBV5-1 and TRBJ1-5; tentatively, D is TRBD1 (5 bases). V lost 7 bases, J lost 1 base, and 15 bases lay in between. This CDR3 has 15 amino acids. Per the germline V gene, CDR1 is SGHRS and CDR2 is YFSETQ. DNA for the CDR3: TGCGCCAGCCGAGAAGGGACGGCGAGCAATCAGCCCCAGCATTTT. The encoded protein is CASREGTASNQPQHF.

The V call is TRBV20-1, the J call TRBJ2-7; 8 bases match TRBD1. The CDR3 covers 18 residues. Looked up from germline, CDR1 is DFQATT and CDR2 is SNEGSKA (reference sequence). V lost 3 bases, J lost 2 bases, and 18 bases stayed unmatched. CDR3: CSASLVQGEPFSTYEQYF. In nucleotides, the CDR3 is TGCAGTGCTAGTTTGGTACAGGGGGAACCGTTCTCCACCTACGAGCAGTACTTC.